This TCR beta chain was recovered during a study of a mutant IDH1 vaccine in newly diagnosed glioma. Study overall: Week 35 was safety follow-up visit V12; week 47 was end-of-study visit V13. Study-wide results and limits: Apparently unrelated to pseudoprogression were changes in the top peripheral T cell clonotypes. Vaccine-induced immune responses occurred in 90% to 95% of patients.

Time point: week 47, end of study. All doses held 300 ug of mutant IDH1 20-mer peptide, with topical imiquimod. Donors' newly diagnosed IDH1-mutant WHO grade 3 or 4 astrocytomas lacked nuclear ATRX. This table comes from immunoSEQ multiplex PCR, and its TCRdb copy is limited to in-frame clones, with some not included. The profile covers tens of thousands of clones, with roughly 80% appearing a single time and about 4% taken by the ten largest. Germline values: CDR1 ENHRY, CDR2 SYGVKD. Trimming cost V 8 bases and J 2 bases; bases outside gene matches: 11. The CDR3 length is 16 residues. Regarding this clone: Its matching antigen is unknown.

This chain links TRBV10-3 with TRBJ2-3, with TRBD2 matching 9 bases. The specimen comprised PBMCs, sampled from a glioma patient whose treatment included an IDH1 peptide vaccine. The receptor comes from a man aged 35-49 years with glioma. Some clones in this sample may be carry-over from other donors' samples. Here the CDR3 reads CAIEAGRGGITDTQYF. The CDR3 coding sequence is TGTGCCATCGAAGCTGGGCGGGGGGGGATCACAGATACGCAGTATTTT.